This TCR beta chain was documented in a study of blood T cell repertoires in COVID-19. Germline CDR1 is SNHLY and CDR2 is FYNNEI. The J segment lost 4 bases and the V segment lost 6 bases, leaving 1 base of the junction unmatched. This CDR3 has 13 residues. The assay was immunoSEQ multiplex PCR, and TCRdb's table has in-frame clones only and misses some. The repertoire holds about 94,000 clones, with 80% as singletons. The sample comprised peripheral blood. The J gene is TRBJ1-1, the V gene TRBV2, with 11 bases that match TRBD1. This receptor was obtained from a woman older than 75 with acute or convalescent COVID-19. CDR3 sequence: CASRGQGGTEAFF. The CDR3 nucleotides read TGTGCCAGCAGGGGACAGGGGGGCACTGAAGCTTTCTTT.